Listed below are T cell receptor beta chains from one sample, sequenced in a study of breast tumors, draining lymph nodes, adjacent tissues. TCRdb recomputed calls from the multiplex PCR reads with MiXCR, one row per CDR3 protein. The sample includes 12,000 to 15,000 distinct CDR3 sequences, about three fifths of them seen just once. The sample taken for sequencing was tumor-adjacent breast tissue. Every receptor here comes from a female donor with breast cancer. Some clones in this sample may be carry-over from other donors' samples. Both conserved end residues are part of each CDR3. A D gene is named only where the DNA matches it firmly. Only some rows state a clone size, as once, few, many or a class for expanded clones.

d_gene: NA; j_gene: TRBJ1-5; v_gene: TRBV12-3/TRBV12-4; abundance: NA; CDR3aa: CASSLQGNYEHF; CDR3nt: TGTGCCAGCAGTTTACAGGGGAACTACGAGCATTTT
d_gene: NA; j_gene: TRBJ2-1; v_gene: TRBV10-3; abundance: NA; CDR3aa: CAISGGLDEQFF; CDR3nt: TGTGCCATCAGTGGGGGGCTCGATGAGCAGTTCTTC
d_gene: NA; j_gene: TRBJ1-2; v_gene: TRBV29-1; abundance: medium-sized; CDR3aa: CSVEVGQIYGYTF; CDR3nt: TGCAGCGTTGAGGTGGGGCAGATCTATGGCTACACCTTC
d_gene: NA; j_gene: TRBJ2-7; v_gene: TRBV12-3/TRBV12-4; abundance: NA; CDR3aa: CASSFSTSYEQYF; CDR3nt: TGTGCCAGCAGTTTTTCGACTTCCTACGAGCAGTACTTC
d_gene: TRBD1; j_gene: TRBJ1-4; v_gene: TRBV2; abundance: many; CDR3aa: CASSEGQGRLEKLFF; CDR3nt: TGTGCCAGCAGTGAAGGACAGGGGAGGTTGGAAAAACTGTTTTTT
d_gene: NA; j_gene: TRBJ2-7; v_gene: TRBV10-3; abundance: NA; CDR3aa: CAISDGQESYEQYF; CDR3nt: TGTGCCATCAGTGATGGTCAGGAATCCTACGAGCAGTACTTC
d_gene: NA; j_gene: TRBJ1-6; v_gene: TRBV5-1; abundance: NA; CDR3aa: CASTVGGGVDPLHF; CDR3nt: TGCGCCAGCACAGTCGGGGGAGGAGTAGACCCCCTCCACTTT
d_gene: NA; j_gene: TRBJ2-5; v_gene: TRBV5-4; abundance: many; CDR3aa: CASSLRGPTVRQTQYF; CDR3nt: TGTGCCAGCAGCTTGAGGGGACCTACGGTCCGACAGACCCAGTACTTC
d_gene: NA; j_gene: TRBJ1-2; v_gene: TRBV6-5; abundance: many; CDR3aa: CASSPTQGGYTF; CDR3nt: TGTGCCAGCTCGCCCACCCAGGGTGGCTACACCTTC
d_gene: NA; j_gene: TRBJ2-6; v_gene: TRBV6-2/TRBV6-3; abundance: many; CDR3aa: CATSPSGANVLTF; CDR3nt: TGTGCCACGTCACCCTCTGGGGCCAACGTCCTGACTTTC
d_gene: NA; j_gene: TRBJ2-2; v_gene: TRBV11-2; abundance: NA; CDR3aa: CASSLVAAGTGELFF; CDR3nt: TGTGCCAGCAGCTTAGTGGCCGCGGGCACCGGGGAGCTGTTTTTT
d_gene: TRBD1; j_gene: TRBJ2-3; v_gene: TRBV24-1; abundance: NA; CDR3aa: CATSDFETGDSSTDTQYF; CDR3nt: TGTGCCACCAGTGATTTCGAGACAGGGGATTCTAGCACAGATACGCAGTATTTT
d_gene: NA; j_gene: TRBJ2-6; v_gene: TRBV19; abundance: medium-sized; CDR3aa: CASSMGSSGANVLTF; CDR3nt: TGTGCCAGTAGTATGGGGAGCTCTGGGGCCAACGTCCTGACTTTC
d_gene: NA; j_gene: TRBJ1-4; v_gene: TRBV4-1; abundance: many; CDR3aa: CASSHPFKGQDEKLFF; CDR3nt: TGCGCCAGCAGCCACCCCTTCAAAGGGCAGGATGAAAAACTGTTTTTT
d_gene: NA; j_gene: TRBJ2-1; v_gene: TRBV10-3; abundance: many; CDR3aa: CAISENRVGRNEQFF; CDR3nt: TGTGCCATCAGCGAAAACAGGGTTGGGCGAAATGAGCAGTTCTTC
d_gene: NA; j_gene: TRBJ1-5; v_gene: TRBV4-2; abundance: medium-sized; CDR3aa: CASSQENRQNQPQHF; CDR3nt: TGTGCCAGCAGCCAAGAAAACAGGCAAAATCAGCCCCAGCATTTT
d_gene: TRBD1; j_gene: TRBJ2-7; v_gene: TRBV6-5; abundance: medium-sized; CDR3aa: CASSSPAGQAGEQYF; CDR3nt: TGTGCCAGCAGTTCCCCGGCGGGACAGGCCGGCGAGCAGTACTTC
d_gene: NA; j_gene: TRBJ1-2; v_gene: TRBV20-1; abundance: once; CDR3aa: CSAQRAGEVERGYTF; CDR3nt: TGCAGTGCCCAAAGGGCAGGGGAAGTTGAGCGTGGCTACACCTTC
d_gene: NA; j_gene: TRBJ2-7; v_gene: TRBV7-9; abundance: NA; CDR3aa: CASSFGTGANEQHF; CDR3nt: NA
d_gene: NA; j_gene: TRBJ2-7; v_gene: TRBV29-1; abundance: NA; CDR3aa: CSVGRARYGEQYF; CDR3nt: TGCAGCGTTGGCCGGGCCAGATATGGCGAGCAGTACTTC
d_gene: NA; j_gene: TRBJ2-7; v_gene: TRBV3-1; abundance: NA; CDR3aa: CASSQAQGHSYEQYF; CDR3nt: TGTGCCAGCAGCCAAGCGCAGGGTCACTCCTACGAGCAGTACTTC
d_gene: TRBD1; j_gene: TRBJ2-3; v_gene: TRBV2; abundance: NA; CDR3aa: CASRPDRGGTDTQYF; CDR3nt: TGTGCCAGCAGGCCGGACAGGGGGGGCACAGATACGCAGTATTTT
d_gene: NA; j_gene: TRBJ1-2; v_gene: TRBV5-6; abundance: medium-sized; CDR3aa: CASSLFEGNYGYTF; CDR3nt: TGTGCCAGCAGCTTGTTTGAGGGAAACTATGGCTACACCTTC
d_gene: TRBD1; j_gene: TRBJ1-4; v_gene: TRBV20-1; abundance: NA; CDR3aa: CSARGPTRGLYEKLFF; CDR3nt: TGCAGTGCTAGAGGTCCAACGAGGGGGCTTTATGAAAAACTGTTTTTT
d_gene: NA; j_gene: TRBJ1-4; v_gene: TRBV25-1; abundance: NA; CDR3aa: CASSESAVSNEKLFF; CDR3nt: TGTGCCAGCAGTGAGTCCGCTGTTTCAAATGAAAAACTGTTTTTT
d_gene: NA; j_gene: TRBJ2-7; v_gene: TRBV7-6; abundance: NA; CDR3aa: CASSLVGDEQYF; CDR3nt: TGTGCCAGCAGCTTAGTTGGGGACGAGCAGTACTTC
d_gene: NA; j_gene: TRBJ2-1; v_gene: TRBV7-7; abundance: medium-sized; CDR3aa: CASSLRLGHNEQFF; CDR3nt: TGTGCTAGCAGCTTAAGGTTAGGGCACAATGAGCAGTTCTTC
d_gene: NA; j_gene: TRBJ2-3; v_gene: TRBV6-5; abundance: NA; CDR3aa: CASSWASGDTQYF; CDR3nt: TGTGCCAGCAGTTGGGCCTCAGGAGATACGCAGTATTTT
d_gene: NA; j_gene: TRBJ1-2; v_gene: TRBV6-2/TRBV6-3; abundance: many; CDR3aa: CASRYDRQRLYGYTF; CDR3nt: TGTGCCAGCAGATATGACAGGCAGAGGCTCTATGGCTACACCTTC
d_gene: NA; j_gene: TRBJ2-7; v_gene: TRBV5-6; abundance: NA; CDR3aa: CASSLEQYF; CDR3nt: TGTGCCAGCAGCTTGGAGCAGTACTTC
d_gene: NA; j_gene: TRBJ1-5; v_gene: TRBV24-1; abundance: NA; CDR3aa: CAPTPRLRVETLRQPQHF; CDR3nt: TGTGCCCCTACCCCGCGATTACGGGTGGAGACCCTGAGGCAGCCCCAGCATTTT
d_gene: NA; j_gene: TRBJ1-2; v_gene: TRBV27; abundance: NA; CDR3aa: CASSLSGWAHGYAF; CDR3nt: TGTGCCAGCAGTTTATCGGGGTGGGCCCATGGCTACGCCTTC
d_gene: TRBD1; j_gene: TRBJ2-7; v_gene: TRBV7-9; abundance: NA; CDR3aa: CASSLFSGTGGDEQYF; CDR3nt: TGTGCCAGCAGCTTATTTTCCGGGACAGGGGGCGACGAGCAGTACTTC
d_gene: TRBD1; j_gene: TRBJ1-2; v_gene: TRBV20-1; abundance: medium-sized; CDR3aa: CSARDSGGGYTF; CDR3nt: TGCAGTGCTAGAGATTCAGGGGGCGGCTACACCTTC
d_gene: NA; j_gene: TRBJ1-4; v_gene: TRBV2; abundance: medium-sized; CDR3aa: CASSEGRANEKLFF; CDR3nt: TGTGCCAGCAGTGAAGGACGTGCTAATGAAAAACTGTTTTTT
d_gene: NA; j_gene: TRBJ1-4; v_gene: TRBV29-1; abundance: NA; CDR3aa: CSVGGRYEKLFF; CDR3nt: TGCAGCGTTGGGGGACGGTATGAAAAACTGTTTTTT
d_gene: NA; j_gene: TRBJ2-3; v_gene: TRBV5-4; abundance: NA; CDR3aa: CASSFGGGGTDTQYF; CDR3nt: TGTGCCAGCAGCTTCGGGGGTGGGGGAACAGATACGCAGTATTTT
d_gene: NA; j_gene: TRBJ2-5; v_gene: TRBV20-1; abundance: medium-sized; CDR3aa: CSARLQGRGETQYF; CDR3nt: TGCAGTGCTAGATTACAGGGTCGGGGGGAGACCCAGTACTTC
d_gene: NA; j_gene: TRBJ2-3; v_gene: TRBV9; abundance: medium-sized; CDR3aa: CASSVALFTDTQYF; CDR3nt: TGTGCCAGCAGCGTAGCTCTGTTCACAGATACGCAGTATTTT
d_gene: TRBD1; j_gene: TRBJ1-1; v_gene: TRBV12-5; abundance: NA; CDR3aa: CASGLPRQGNTEAFF; CDR3nt: TGTGCTAGTGGTTTGCCTCGACAGGGGAACACTGAAGCTTTCTTT
d_gene: NA; j_gene: TRBJ1-2; v_gene: TRBV3-1; abundance: once; CDR3aa: CASSQDLPPGYTF; CDR3nt: TGTGCCAGCAGCCAAGATCTCCCTCCGGGCTACACCTTC
d_gene: NA; j_gene: TRBJ2-5; v_gene: TRBV2; abundance: NA; CDR3aa: CASSDAGETQYF; CDR3nt: TGTGCCAGCAGTGATGCGGGGGAGACCCAGTACTTC
d_gene: NA; j_gene: TRBJ1-1; v_gene: TRBV12-3/TRBV12-4; abundance: many; CDR3aa: CASSFVRGNTEAFF; CDR3nt: TGTGCCAGCAGTTTTGTCAGGGGAAACACTGAAGCTTTCTTT
d_gene: NA; j_gene: TRBJ2-6; v_gene: TRBV19; abundance: once; CDR3aa: CASSIETGANVLTF; CDR3nt: TGTGCCAGTAGTATAGAAACTGGGGCCAACGTCCTGACTTTC
d_gene: NA; j_gene: TRBJ1-2; v_gene: TRBV28; abundance: NA; CDR3aa: CASSLRADYGYTF; CDR3nt: TGTGCCAGCAGTTTGAGGGCGGACTATGGCTACACCTTC
d_gene: TRBD1; j_gene: TRBJ2-3; v_gene: TRBV7-9; abundance: once; CDR3aa: CASSSLDGTGEDAQYF; CDR3nt: TGTGCCAGCAGCTCCCTGGACGGGACAGGGGAGGATGCGCAGTATTTT